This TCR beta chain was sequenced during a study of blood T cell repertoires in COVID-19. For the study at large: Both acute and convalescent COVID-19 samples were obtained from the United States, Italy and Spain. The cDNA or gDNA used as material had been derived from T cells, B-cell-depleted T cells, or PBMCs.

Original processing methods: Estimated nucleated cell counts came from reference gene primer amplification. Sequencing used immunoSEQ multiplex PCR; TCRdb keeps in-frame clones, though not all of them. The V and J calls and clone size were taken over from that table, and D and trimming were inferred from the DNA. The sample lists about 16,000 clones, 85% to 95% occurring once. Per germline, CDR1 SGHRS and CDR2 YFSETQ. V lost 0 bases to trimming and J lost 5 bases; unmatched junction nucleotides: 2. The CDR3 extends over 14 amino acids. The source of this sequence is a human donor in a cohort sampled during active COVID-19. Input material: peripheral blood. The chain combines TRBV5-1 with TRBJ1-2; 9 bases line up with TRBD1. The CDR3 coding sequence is TGCGCCAGCAGCTTGGGGACAGGGGTATATGGCTACACCTTC. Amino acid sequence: CASSLGTGVYGYTF.